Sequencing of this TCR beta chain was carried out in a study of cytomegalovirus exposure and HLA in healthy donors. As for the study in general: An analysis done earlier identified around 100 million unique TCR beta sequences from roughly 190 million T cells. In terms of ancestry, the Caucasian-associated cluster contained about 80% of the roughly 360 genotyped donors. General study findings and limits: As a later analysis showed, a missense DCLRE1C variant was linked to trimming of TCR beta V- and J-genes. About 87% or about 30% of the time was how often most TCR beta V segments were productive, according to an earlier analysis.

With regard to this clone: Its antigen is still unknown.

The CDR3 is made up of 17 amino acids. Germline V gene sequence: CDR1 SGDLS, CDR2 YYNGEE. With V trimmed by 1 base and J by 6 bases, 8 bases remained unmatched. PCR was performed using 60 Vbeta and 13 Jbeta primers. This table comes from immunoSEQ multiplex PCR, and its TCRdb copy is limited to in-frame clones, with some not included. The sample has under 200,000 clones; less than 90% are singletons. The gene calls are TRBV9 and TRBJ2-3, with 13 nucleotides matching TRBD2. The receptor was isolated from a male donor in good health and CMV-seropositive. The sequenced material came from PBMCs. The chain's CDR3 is CASSVYTSGRAKDTQYF. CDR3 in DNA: TGTGCCAGCAGCGTATATACTAGCGGGAGGGCCAAGGATACGCAGTATTTT.